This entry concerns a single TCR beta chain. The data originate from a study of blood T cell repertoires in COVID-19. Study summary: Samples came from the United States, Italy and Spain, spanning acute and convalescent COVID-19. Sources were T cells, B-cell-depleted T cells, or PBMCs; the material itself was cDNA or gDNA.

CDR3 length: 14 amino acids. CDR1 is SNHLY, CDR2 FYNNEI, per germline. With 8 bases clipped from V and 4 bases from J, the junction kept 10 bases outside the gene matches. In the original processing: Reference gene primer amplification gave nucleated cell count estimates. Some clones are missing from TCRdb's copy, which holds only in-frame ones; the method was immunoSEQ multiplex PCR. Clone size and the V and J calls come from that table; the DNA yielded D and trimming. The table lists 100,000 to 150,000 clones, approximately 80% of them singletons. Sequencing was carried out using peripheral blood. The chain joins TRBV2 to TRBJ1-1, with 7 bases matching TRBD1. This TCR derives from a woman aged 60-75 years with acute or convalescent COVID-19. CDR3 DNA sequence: TGTGCCAGCGGGGTTCAGGGGGGAGTCACTGAAGCTTTCTTT. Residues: CASGVQGGVTEAFF.